This record covers a single TCR beta chain. The antigen is not known. Trimming shortened V by 2 bases and J by 7 bases, and 12 bases separated the two germline ends. CDR1 LGHDT and CDR2 YNNKEL come from the germline V gene (reference sequence). The CDR3 sequence is 15 residues long. This sample is drawn from a study of blood T cells in healthy people across ages. Study outcomes and limitations: Researchers judged that diversity estimates from one million T cells fell short of true values. TCR beta diversity correlated strongly with naive T cell percentage.

A sample-barcoded 5' primer and a J-beta primer mix were used in a second PCR of roughly 7 to 12 cycles. No fewer than 3 million CDR3-containing paired-end reads came from each sample. TCRdb re-called the 5' RACE reads with MiXCR, one entry per CDR3 protein. The sample contains approximately 800,000 distinct CDR3 sequences, roughly 60% of which appear only once. The study isolated at least 6 million PBMCs from each sample. The sequencing input was blood. The V gene is TRBV3-1, the J gene TRBJ1-6; the D is unclear. The receptor was derived from a man aged 25 to 45 in good health. CDR3 sequence reads: CASSQLGVGNSPLHF. The DNA of the CDR3 is TGTGCCAGCAGCCAATTGGGTGTAGGGAATTCACCCCTCCACTTT.